Listed below are T cell receptor beta chains from one sample, sequenced in a study of CD8 T cells in ankylosing spondylitis. Each CDR3 protein is one row after TCRdb ran MiXCR on the 5' RACE reads. The data hold hundreds of thousands of distinct CDR3 sequences, with roughly a quarter observed a single time. The sequencing input was blood, either unsorted or a sorted T cell fraction (not recorded which). Receptors were obtained from a male donor with ankylosing spondylitis. The CDR3 runs from the conserved cysteine through the conserved F or W. The order of the fields is clone size, J gene, D gene, V gene, CDR3 protein, CDR3 DNA. The D gene is left open where the match is weak. Clone size is shown for a subset of rows, as once, few, many or a class of expanded clone.

many	TRBJ2-1	TRBD2	TRBV5-6	CASSSGTSRAEQFF	TGTGCCAGCAGCTCCGGGACTAGTAGGGCCGAGCAGTTCTTC
few	TRBJ2-1	TRBD2	TRBV12-3/TRBV12-4	CASSLPSGGSQHEQFF	TGTGCCAGCAGTTTACCTAGCGGAGGCTCTCAGCATGAGCAGTTCTTC
few	TRBJ1-1	.	TRBV11-3	CASSLGYTWAFF	TGTGCCAGCAGCTTAGGTTACACGTGGGCTTTCTTT
few	TRBJ2-3	.	TRBV2	CASSGGVSTDTQYF	TGTGCCAGCAGTGGCGGGGTTAGCACAGATACGCAGTATTTT
.	TRBJ1-4	TRBD1	TRBV7-2	CASSLARGRLEKLFF	TGTGCCAGCAGCTTAGCAAGGGGGCGCCTTGAAAAACTGTTTTTT
once	TRBJ2-1	TRBD2	TRBV20-1	CSATPGLASSYNEQFF	TGCAGTGCCACTCCGGGACTAGCGTCTTCCTACAATGAGCAGTTCTTC
few	TRBJ2-1	.	TRBV9	CASSVSEASYNEQFF	TGTGCCAGCAGCGTTAGTGAGGCCTCCTACAATGAGCAGTTCTTC
.	TRBJ2-2	TRBD1	TRBV18	CASSLDRGATGELFF	TGTGCCAGCTCACTGGACAGGGGAGCCACCGGGGAGCTGTTTTTT
.	TRBJ2-1	.	TRBV12-3/TRBV12-4	CASRRTPGRGEQFF	TGTGCCAGCAGACGTACGCCGGGGCGGGGTGAGCAGTTCTTC
.	TRBJ2-1	TRBD2	TRBV9	CASSPWASGSYNEQFF	TGTGCCAGCAGCCCCTGGGCTAGCGGCTCCTACAATGAGCAGTTCTTC
.	TRBJ2-1	.	TRBV5-1	CASSLGAENAEQFF	TGCGCCAGCAGCTTGGGGGCGGAGAATGCGGAGCAGTTCTTC
.	TRBJ1-1	.	TRBV11-1	CASSFVRLGRGMNTEAFF	TGTGCCAGCAGCTTTGTCCGATTGGGACGCGGCATGAACACTGAAGCTTTCTTT
.	TRBJ1-6	.	TRBV27	CASSSDRLIGSPLHF	TGTGCCAGCAGTTCGGACAGATTGATCGGCTCACCCCTCCACTTT
.	TRBJ1-2	.	TRBV7-8	CASSLATGPFYGYTF	TGTGCCAGCAGCTTAGCGACAGGCCCCTTCTATGGCTACACCTTC
.	TRBJ1-6	.	TRBV28	CASSLLGSPLHF	TGTGCCAGCAGTTTACTCGGGTCACCCCTCCACTTT
once	TRBJ2-5	TRBD1	TRBV5-1	CASRGQGTTETQYF	TGCGCCAGCAGAGGACAGGGGACGACAGAGACCCAGTACTTC
few	TRBJ2-3	.	TRBV5-1	CASSPGVSGRTDTQYF	TGCGCCAGCAGCCCTGGGGTTAGCGGTCGCACAGATACGCAGTATTTT
few	TRBJ1-2	TRBD1	TRBV4-2	CASSQDGDRRAGYTF	TGTGCCAGCAGCCAGGACGGGGACAGAAGAGCTGGCTACACCTTC
.	TRBJ2-3	TRBD2	TRBV13	CASSPLSGSATDTQYF	TGTGCCAGCAGCCCCCTGAGCGGGAGTGCCACAGATACGCAGTATTTT
few	TRBJ1-3	.	TRBV4-2	CASSQVVGTPGNTIYF	TGTGCCAGCAGCCAAGTCGTGGGGACCCCTGGAAACACCATATATTTT
few	TRBJ1-1	.	TRBV12-3/TRBV12-4	CASSSGTEFEAFF	TGTGCCAGCAGTTCCGGGACGGAGTTTGAAGCTTTCTTT
few	TRBJ2-3	.	TRBV5-5	CASSSTASTDTQYF	TGTGCCAGCAGCTCCACGGCTAGCACAGATACGCAGTATTTT
.	TRBJ2-5	TRBD2	TRBV9	CASSVRGGGQETQYF	TGTGCCAGCAGCGTCCGGGGGGGCGGCCAAGAGACCCAGTACTTC
.	TRBJ2-1	.	TRBV9	CASSVEGGWSSYNEQFF	TGTGCCAGCAGCGTAGAGGGGGGTTGGAGCTCCTACAATGAGCAGTTCTTC
few	TRBJ2-3	.	TRBV12-3/TRBV12-4	CASINPATDTQYF	TGTGCCAGCATCAATCCGGCGACAGATACGCAGTATTTT
.	TRBJ1-5	.	TRBV7-9	CASSLETAGIGQPQHF	TGTGCCAGCAGCTTAGAGACGGCGGGAATAGGACAGCCCCAGCATTTT
.	TRBJ1-2	.	TRBV19	CASSTGSGSYGYTF	TGTGCCAGTAGTACCGGGTCGGGGAGCTATGGCTACACCTTC
.	TRBJ2-3	.	TRBV5-1	CASSFSPVITDTQYF	TGCGCCAGCAGCTTTTCGCCCGTTATCACAGATACGCAGTATTTT
few	TRBJ2-1	TRBD2	TRBV7-9	CASSNTSGRAGNEQFF	TGTGCCAGCAGCAACACTAGCGGGAGAGCTGGCAATGAGCAGTTCTTC
.	TRBJ2-3	TRBD2	TRBV12-3/TRBV12-4	CASSPERTSGSADTQYF	TGTGCCAGCAGTCCTGAACGGACTAGCGGGAGTGCGGATACGCAGTATTTT
.	TRBJ2-1	.	TRBV11-2	CASSLGSGGTASSYNEQFF	TGTGCCAGCAGCTTAGGTTCAGGCGGGACCGCAAGCTCATACAATGAGCAGTTCTTC
few	TRBJ2-3	TRBD1	TRBV5-1	CASSDRTGVLHTDTQYF	TGCGCCAGCAGCGACCGGACAGGGGTTTTGCACACAGATACGCAGTATTTT